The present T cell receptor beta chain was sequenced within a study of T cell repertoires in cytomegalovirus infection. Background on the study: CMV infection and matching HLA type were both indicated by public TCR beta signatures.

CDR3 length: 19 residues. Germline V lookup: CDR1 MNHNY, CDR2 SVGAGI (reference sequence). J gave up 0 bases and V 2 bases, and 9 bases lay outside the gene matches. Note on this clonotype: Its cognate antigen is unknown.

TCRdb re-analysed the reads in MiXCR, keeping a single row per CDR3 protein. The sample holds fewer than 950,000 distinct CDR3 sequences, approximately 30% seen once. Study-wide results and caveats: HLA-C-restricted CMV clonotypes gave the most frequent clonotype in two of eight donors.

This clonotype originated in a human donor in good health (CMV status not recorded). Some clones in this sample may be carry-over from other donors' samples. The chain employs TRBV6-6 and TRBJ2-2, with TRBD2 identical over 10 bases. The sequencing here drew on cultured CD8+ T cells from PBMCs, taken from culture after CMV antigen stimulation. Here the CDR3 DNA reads TGTGCCAGCAGTTACCGGTTAGCGGGGGGCCGAACGAACACCGGGGAGCTGTTTTTT. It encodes CASSYRLAGGRTNTGELFF.